Described below is a single TCR beta chain sequence and its context. Its specificity is unknown. The sample belongs to a study of cytomegalovirus exposure and HLA in healthy donors. Study results and caveats: In a later analysis, TCR beta V- and J-gene trimming showed a link to a missense DCLRE1C variant. Later analysis suggested links between common viral pathogens and several top significant clusters.

PCR employed 60 Vbeta and 13 Jbeta primers. Original analysis: An analysis that came later counted some 85 million unique TCR beta chains, around 12 million shared. Sequenced by immunoSEQ multiplex PCR; TCRdb stores in-frame clones only, minus some. V, J and clone size are taken as reported in that table, and D and trimming were inferred from the DNA itself. The sample lists 150,000 to 200,000 clones, 84% seen once, with approximately 0.26% in the top ten. Trimming stripped 0 bases from V and 0 bases from J, with 6 bases between. The CDR3 is 14 amino acids. Germline V lookup: CDR1 SGDLS, CDR2 YYNGEE. The specimen was PBMCs. The sequence came from a boy between 10 and 17 years old in good health and CMV-seronegative. This chain connects TRBV9 to TRBJ1-1, with D uncertain. The CDR3 nucleotides read TGTGCCAGCAGCGTAGTCCAGGTGAACACTGAAGCTTTCTTT. This codes for CASSVVQVNTEAFF.